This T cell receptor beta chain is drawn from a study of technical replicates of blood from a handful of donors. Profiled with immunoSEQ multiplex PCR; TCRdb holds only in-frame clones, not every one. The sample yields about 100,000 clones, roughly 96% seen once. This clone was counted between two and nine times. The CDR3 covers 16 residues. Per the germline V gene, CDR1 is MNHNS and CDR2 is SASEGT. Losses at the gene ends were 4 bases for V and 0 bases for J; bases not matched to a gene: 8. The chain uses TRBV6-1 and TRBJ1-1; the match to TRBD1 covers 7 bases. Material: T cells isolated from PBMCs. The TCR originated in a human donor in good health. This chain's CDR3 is CASSVRQGSLNTEAFF. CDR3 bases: TGTGCCAGCAGTGTACGACAGGGCTCGTTGAACACTGAAGCTTTCTTT.